This T cell receptor (beta chain) was recovered during a study of blood T cell repertoires in COVID-19. Background on the study: Donors in the United States, Italy and Spain gave samples during acute or convalescent COVID-19. The analysed material was cDNA or gDNA that came from T cells, B-cell-depleted T cells, or PBMCs.

How the authors handled the data: Quantification of nucleated cells was approximated via reference gene primer amplification. Clones were read by immunoSEQ multiplex PCR, and TCRdb kept only the in-frame ones, dropping some. Clone size and V and J calls were adopted from that table, with D and trimming inferred from the DNA. The repertoire includes around 700,000 clones, just under 90% of them detected once, and roughly 0.25% sits in the top ten. The V and J ends lost 0 bases and 5 bases respectively, with 8 bases between them. Germline V lookup: CDR1 SGDLS, CDR2 YYNGEE. The CDR3 sequence is 13 residues long. Comment on this clone: This sample includes further DNA sequences coding for the same CDR3.

The origin of this receptor is a woman aged 18-29 years with acute or convalescent COVID-19. Source material: peripheral blood. The chain has TRBV9 and TRBJ1-2, with D perhaps TRBD1 (5 bases). CDR3 in DNA: TGTGCCAGCAGCGTAGGGGCAGGGTATGGCTACACCTTC. Amino acids: CASSVGAGYGYTF.